The source of this T cell receptor (beta chain) is a study of T cell changes during pregnancy in multiple sclerosis. The V gene end was trimmed by 8 bases and the J gene end by 7 bases; junction bases not matched to a gene: 1. The germline V gene has CDR1 MNHNY and CDR2 SVGAGI (reference sequence). This CDR3 spans 11 amino acids. TCRdb's table, derived via immunoSEQ multiplex PCR, lists solely in-frame clones and lacks some. Of 70,000 to 75,000 clones in the sample, approximately 94% were seen once. This TCR was sampled from a female donor in good health, enrolled as a control in a pregnancy study. The chain joins TRBV6-6 to TRBJ2-1; 8 nucleotides line up with TRBD2. The sequencing used peripheral blood, collected in the second trimester of pregnancy. This CDR3 reads CASSGGNEQFF. DNA for the CDR3: TGTGCCAGCTCGGGGGGGAATGAGCAGTTCTTC.